The 17 T cell receptor beta chains below all came from one sample that was sequenced in a study of blood T cell repertoires in COVID-19. Only in-frame clones appear in the TCRdb table, and some are missing; sequencing was by immunoSEQ multiplex PCR. The profile covers fewer than 350,000 clones, with 65% to 90% appearing a single time and roughly 13% taken by the ten largest. The material sequenced was peripheral blood. Receptors were obtained from a woman between 65 and 79 years old with COVID-19, enrolled during active disease.

The chain is built from TRBV4-3 and TRBJ2-3; 7 positions agree with TRBD2. V trimming: 1 base; J trimming: 2 bases; junction bases outside the gene matches: 6. CDR3 length: 16 residues. Germline CDR1 is LGHNA and CDR2 is YSLEER. CDR3 nucleotide sequence: TGCGCCAGCAGCCAAGGGAGCGGGATTTTCACAGATACGCAGTATTTT. Encoded protein: CASSQGSGIFTDTQYF.

The chain has TRBV19 and TRBJ2-6, with D possibly being TRBD2 (7 bases). This CDR3 has 16 residues. Germline V gene lookup returns CDR1 LNHDA and CDR2 SQIVND (reference sequence). Between the trimmed V and J ends, which lost 6 bases and 2 bases, there was a span of 14 bases. CDR3 bases: TGTGCCAGTAGCGGGGGGCGAGGAACTGGGGCCAACGTCCTGACTTTC. Translated: CASSGGRGTGANVLTF.

This sequence joins TRBV12-3 or TRBV12-4 and TRBJ2-1; 7 nucleotides align to TRBD1. The V segment lost 6 bases and the J segment 10 bases; nucleotides outside the gene matches: 9. This CDR3 is 13 amino acids long. The CDR3 region has the DNA TGTGCCAGCAGCTCCCCGGGACAGAAAGAGCAGTTCTTC. Translated: CASSSPGQKEQFF.

This clone was recorded a few times. The chain couples TRBV6-6 to TRBJ1-1; 7 nucleotides agree with TRBD1. This CDR3 has 12 amino acids. J lost 3 bases, V lost 6 bases, and 1 base had no gene match. CDR1 MNHNY and CDR2 SVGAGI come from the germline V gene (reference sequence). The CDR3 reads CASRTGDTEAFF. The CDR3 nucleotides are TGTGCCAGCAGAACAGGGGACACTGAAGCTTTCTTT.

This clone was counted once. The gene calls are TRBV30 and TRBJ1-2; 8 bases are a match to TRBD1. The germline CDR1 and CDR2 sequences are GTSNPN and SVGIG (reference sequence). Germline trimming cut 6 bases from V and 0 bases from J; bases unmatched to any gene: 3. The CDR3 is 13 amino acids. The chain's CDR3 is CACSTGANYGYTF. CDR3 sequence (DNA): TGTGCCTGCTCGACAGGGGCTAACTATGGCTACACCTTC.

The CDR3 DNA sequence: TGTGCCAGCAGGCGTTACCGCTCTTCACCCCTCCACTTT. It codes for CASRRYRSSPLHF. The chain is built from TRBV13 and TRBJ1-6, with no clear D. CDR3 size: 13 residues. Germline-derived CDR1 and CDR2 are PRHDT and FYEKMQ (reference sequence). Trimming took off 6 bases at V and 9 bases at J, with 12 bases between the two ends. The entire variable domain, with the rest obtained from reference TRBV13 and TRBJ1-6, is as follows: AAGVIQSPRHLIKEKRETATLKCYPIPRHDTVYWYQQGPGQDPQFLISFYEKMQSDKGSIPDRFSAQQFSDYHSELNMSSLELGDSALYFCASRRYRSSPLHFGNGTRLTVT.

The V gene is TRBV11-1, the J gene TRBJ2-1; D not certain. CDR1 and CDR2 from the germline V gene are SGHAT and FQDESV (reference sequence). CDR3 size: 13 residues. Trimming stripped 4 bases from V and 0 bases from J, with 4 bases between. CDR3 loop: CASSSSSYNEQFF. Here the CDR3 DNA reads TGTGCCAGCAGCTCGAGCTCCTACAATGAGCAGTTCTTC.

The chain links TRBV20-1 to TRBJ2-3, with D unresolved. Germline V gives CDR1 DFQATT, CDR2 SNEGSKA (reference sequence). CDR3 length equals 17 residues. The V and J ends lost 3 bases and 7 bases respectively, with 26 bases between them. Here the CDR3 DNA reads TGCAGTGCTAGTATCCCTAAATCGCAGGATGGTTTATATACGCAGTATTTT. Translation: CSASIPKSQDGLYTQYF.

Only a few counts were recorded for this clone. The rearrangement uses TRBV10-2 and TRBJ1-2; 7 nucleotides agree with TRBD1. Looked up from germline, CDR1 is WSHSY and CDR2 is SAAADI. J lost 8 bases, V lost 2 bases, and 8 bases had no gene match. This CDR3 is built from 14 residues. Written as DNA, the CDR3 is TGCGCCAGCAGTGAGGGACTTAGGACAGGCGGCTACACCTTC. The encoded protein is CASSEGLRTGGYTF.

This clone was picked up one time. This rearrangement joins TRBV3-1 (or the pseudogene TRBV3-2) to TRBJ2-7, with 7 bases that match TRBD2. The CDR3 sequence is 13 residues long. V was clipped by 5 bases and J by 6 bases; unmatched bases: 7. Germline V gives CDR1 LGHDT, CDR2 YNNKEL (reference sequence). CDR3 in DNA: TGTGCCAGCAGCTTCGGGACTACAACCGAGCAGTACTTC. Amino acids: CASSFGTTTEQYF.

CDR3 loop: CASSPGLPGTSTQYF. In nucleotides, the CDR3 is TGTGCCAGCAGCCCGGGACTCCCCGGAACTTCTACGCAGTATTTT. This chain links TRBV11-2 with TRBJ2-3; D might be TRBD2 (6 bases). The CDR3 extends over 15 amino acids. Trimming took off 5 bases at V and 8 bases at J, with 20 bases between the two ends. The germline V gene encodes CDR1 SGHAT and CDR2 FQNNGV.

The chain is built from TRBV2 and TRBJ2-3, with D hard to call. The V end was cut by 4 bases, the J end by 6 bases, with 11 bases between. This CDR3 has 13 amino acids. In germline, CDR1 is SNHLY, CDR2 FYNNEI. CDR3 region: CASSVFSLDTQYF. The CDR3 DNA is TGTGCCAGCAGTGTTTTTAGTCTTGATACGCAGTATTTT.

This clone was found once. V usage is TRBV27 and J usage is TRBJ2-1; the match to TRBD1 covers 7 bases. After removal of 0 bases from V and 5 bases from J, the junction contained 4 bases not matched to a gene. CDR1 and CDR2 from the germline V gene are MNHEY and SMNVEV (reference sequence). This CDR3 has 15 amino acids. The CDR3 bases are TGTGCCAGCAGTTTATCGTCGACAGGGAACAATGAGCAGTTCTTC. This codes for CASSLSSTGNNEQFF.

The CDR3 loop reads CASLSPTGVYSPLHF. The CDR3 DNA sequence: TGTGCCAGCCTTAGCCCGACAGGGGTGTATTCACCCCTCCACTTT. V usage is TRBV6-4 and J usage is TRBJ1-6; 8 nucleotides match TRBD1. The germline CDR1 and CDR2 sequences are MRHNA and SNTAGT. V dropped 8 bases and J dropped 8; count of bases not matched to a gene: 11. The CDR3 has 15 residues.

V gene TRBV14 combines with J gene TRBJ1-6; D remains ambiguous. CDR3 length equals 14 residues. Germline CDR1 is SGHDN and CDR2 is FVKESK. V was trimmed by 0 bases and J by 8 bases, leaving 8 bases between them. The CDR3 region is CASSQDTSYSPLHF. For the CDR3, the DNA is TGTGCCAGCAGCCAAGATACGAGTTATTCACCCCTCCACTTT.

V usage is TRBV28 and J usage is TRBJ2-1; D may be TRBD2 (5 bases). The CDR3 is 11 amino acids. The ends were cut back, 9 bases at V and 9 bases at J, with 12 bases in the middle. Germline CDR1 reads MDHEN; CDR2 reads SYDVKM. As DNA, the CDR3 is TGTGCCAGTCTGGTGGGAGTTGAGCAGTTCTTC. Its protein is CASLVGVEQFF. Looking up the rest from reference TRBV28 and TRBJ2-1 gives the full variable domain: DVKVTQSSRYLVKRTGEKVFLECVQDMDHENMFWYRQDPGLGLRLIYFSYDVKMKEKGDIPEGYSVSREKKERFSLILESASTNQTSMYLCASLVGVEQFFGPGTRLTVL.

The J gene is TRBJ1-3, the V gene TRBV3-1 (or the pseudogene TRBV3-2); no definite D call. V was shortened by 2 bases and J by 0 bases, with 14 bases between the two germline ends. Per the germline V gene, CDR1 is LGHDT and CDR2 is YNNKEL (reference sequence). CDR3 size: 17 residues. In DNA, the CDR3 is TGTGCCAGCAGCCAAAGATCTCCAGGTTTCTCTGGAAACACCATATATTTT. This encodes CASSQRSPGFSGNTIYF.